This TCR beta chain was sequenced in a study of blood T cell repertoires in COVID-19. Overall study context: COVID-19 samples, acute and convalescent, were from the United States, Italy and Spain. In each case, the material was cDNA or gDNA derived from T cells, B-cell-depleted T cells, or PBMCs.

In the original workflow: By means of reference gene primer amplification, nucleated cell counts were estimated. Repertoires were generated with immunoSEQ multiplex PCR, while TCRdb's copy carries only in-frame clones and drops some. Clone size and V and J calls were adopted from that table, with D and trimming inferred from the DNA. The sample has just under 150,000 clones, 84% seen once. V was shortened by 1 base and J by 0 bases, with 8 bases between the two germline ends. From germline, CDR1 is SGHKS and CDR2 YYEKEE (reference sequence). The CDR3 sequence is 15 residues long. The sequencing sample was made of peripheral blood. The receptor comes from a human donor in a cohort sampled during active COVID-19. V and J are TRBV5-5 and TRBJ2-1, with D possibly TRBD2 on 5 matching bases. CDR3 loop: CASSLLGSSYNEQFF. The CDR3 region has the DNA TGTGCCAGCAGCTTGTTGGGGAGCTCCTACAATGAGCAGTTCTTC. Variable domain in full (rest from reference TRBV5-5 and TRBJ2-1): DAGVTQSPTHLIKTRGQQVTLRCSPISGHKSVSWYQQVLGQGPQFIFQYYEKEERGRGNFPDRFSARQFPNYSSELNVNALLLGDSALYLCASSLLGSSYNEQFFGPGTRLTVL.